This T cell receptor (beta chain) emerged from a study of blood T cells in healthy people across ages. Study conclusions and caveats: It was not possible, with unsorted PBMCs, to conclusively compare naive and antigen-experienced cells. For the donors, CMV status was unknown and possibly confounded expanded clonotype changes.

Primers used in a second PCR of about 7 to 12 cycles were a sample-barcoded 5' primer and a J-beta primer mix. From each sample, at least 2.5 million paired-end reads containing CDR3 were obtained. TCRdb reprocessed the 5' RACE reads with MiXCR, giving one entry per CDR3 protein. The table lists 600,000 to 650,000 distinct CDR3 sequences, under 65% of them singletons. Turning to this clonotype: Its antigen is not known.

The V end lost 5 bases, the J end lost 8 bases, and 12 bases lay between the germline ends. The germline gives CDR1 DFQATT, CDR2 SNEGSKA (reference sequence). The CDR3 covers 12 residues. The V and J genes are TRBV20-1 and TRBJ1-4, with a possible D match to TRBD1 (5 bases). The sequence was collected from a man aged 55 to 70 in good health. Sequencing input: blood. CDR3 amino acids: CSAAGGGEKLFF. The CDR3 region has the DNA TGCAGTGCTGCCGGGGGAGGGGAAAAACTGTTTTTT.